This T cell receptor (beta chain) was retrieved from a study of T cell responses to AZD1222 COVID-19 vaccine. The CDR3 spans 11 residues. From germline, CDR1 is ENHRY and CDR2 SYGVKD. The ends were cut back, 4 bases at V and 5 bases at J, with 5 bases in the middle. Generated by immunoSEQ multiplex PCR, the TCRdb table keeps only in-frame clones and is missing some. Of roughly 150,000 clones in the sample, roughly nine tenths were seen once. Sample: peripheral blood, taken 28 days after the second AZD1222 dose. This TCR was recovered from an adult who received the AZD1222 COVID-19 vaccine. The V and J genes are TRBV10-3 and TRBJ1-1; no clear D gene. The DNA for the CDR3 is TGTGCCATCAGTGGTGGGACTGAAGCTTTCTTT. This gives the protein CAISGGTEAFF.